These T cell receptor beta chains were read from a single sample in a study of cytomegalovirus exposure and HLA in healthy donors. The table came from immunoSEQ multiplex PCR; TCRdb's copy has only in-frame clones and leaves some out. The sample has 150,000 to 200,000 clones; roughly 76% are singletons. The sequenced sample consisted of PBMCs. The receptors shown here come from a man in his fifties or sixties in good health and CMV-seronegative. CDR3s include the opening cysteine and the closing phenylalanine or tryptophan. D genes are given only for firm matches. Clone size is not always given. Where it is, it says once, few, many or a class for expanded clones.

TRBV4-3	TRBD1	TRBJ2-7	-	TGCGCCAGCAGCCAAGTTGGGACAGCCCAGGGAGAGCAGTACTTC	CASSQVGTAQGEQYF
TRBV6-1	-	TRBJ2-7	-	TGTGCCAGCAGTGATTTTGGCAACCCTTACTCCTACGAGCAGTACTTC	CASSDFGNPYSYEQYF
TRBV18	-	TRBJ2-5	-	TGTGCCAGCTCACCCACGGGTGGGGAGACCCAGTACTTC	CASSPTGGETQYF
TRBV29-1	TRBD1	TRBJ2-2	-	TGCAGCGTCGGGACAGGGTCCGGCGGGGAGCTGTTTTTT	CSVGTGSGGELFF
TRBV2	TRBD2	TRBJ2-7	-	TGTGCCAGCAGTGTCACTAGCGGGAGGGGTGAGCAGTACTTC	CASSVTSGRGEQYF
TRBV11-2	-	TRBJ1-2	-	TGTGCCAGCAGGTCTAATAGGGGCCGATACTATGGCTACACCTTC	CASRSNRGRYYGYTF
TRBV7-9	TRBD2	TRBJ2-1	-	TGTGCCAACAGAACCGGAGGACTAGCGGGCTACAATGAGCAGTTCTTC	CANRTGGLAGYNEQFF
TRBV21-1	-	TRBJ2-7	-	TGTGCCAGCAGCAACCAGGAAGCACACCCGGGGTACGAGCAGTACTTC	CASSNQEAHPGYEQYF
TRBV19	TRBD1	TRBJ2-7	-	TGTGCCAGTAGTGCCCCGGGACAGGGAACCTACGAGCAGTACTTC	CASSAPGQGTYEQYF
TRBV5-1	TRBD1	TRBJ2-3	-	TGCGCCAGCAGCTTGGAAGGGCGACAGGGATTAGATACGCAGTATTTT	CASSLEGRQGLDTQYF
TRBV7-6	-	TRBJ2-5	-	TGTGCCAGCAGCTTAGTCGGGGGATCCGGCTTGCAAGAGACCCAGTACTTC	CASSLVGGSGLQETQYF
TRBV16	TRBD1	TRBJ2-7	-	TGTGCCAGCAGCACCCACAGGGGGGTCCACGAGCAGTACTTC	CASSTHRGVHEQYF
TRBV7-8	TRBD2	TRBJ2-3	-	TGTGCCAGCAGGCCAGACAGGGGGCGACTAGCGGGAGTGATTTCAGATACGCAGTATTTT	CASRPDRGRLAGVISDTQYF
TRBV7-2	TRBD2	TRBJ2-1	-	TGTGCCAGCAGCCTGGGACTAGCGGGGGTCAGGAATGAGCAGTTCTTC	CASSLGLAGVRNEQFF
TRBV4-3	TRBD2	TRBJ2-5	-	TGCGCCAGCAGCCAACGCGGGGGGTTGGAGACCCAGTACTTC	CASSQRGGLETQYF
TRBV18	-	TRBJ2-3	-	TGTGCCAGCTCACAGACAGGCGTTGCGGATACGCAGTATTTT	CASSQTGVADTQYF
TRBV18	-	TRBJ2-2	-	TGTGCCAGCTCATCGCTGGGGAGCACCGGGGAGCTGTTTTTT	CASSSLGSTGELFF
TRBV10-2	-	TRBJ2-2	few	TGCGCCAGCTCAGGGCCCCGAGGCACCGGGGAGCTGTTTTTT	CASSGPRGTGELFF
TRBV4-3	TRBD2	TRBJ2-1	few	TGCGCCAGCAGCCAAGATACGCCCCAGCGGGGGGGGAATGAGCAGTTCTTC	CASSQDTPQRGGNEQFF
TRBV11-3	TRBD2	TRBJ2-1	few	TGTGCCAGCAGTCCGACTAGCGGGGGCTCTAATGAGCAGTTCTTC	CASSPTSGGSNEQFF
TRBV28	TRBD1	TRBJ2-7	-	TGTGCCAGCATCACAGGGGGATCCCCCTACGAGCAGTACTTC	CASITGGSPYEQYF
TRBV29-1	-	TRBJ2-7	-	TGCAGCGTTGAACTGGACAAAGGGGTACAGCAGTACTTC	CSVELDKGVQQYF
TRBV19	-	TRBJ1-2	-	TGTGCCAGTAGTATGTCGCAGGATTTGTTCTCCTACACCTTC	CASSMSQDLFSYTF
TRBV19	TRBD2	TRBJ2-1	-	TGTGCCAGTAGTCCGCCAGGACTAGCGGGGCACAATGAGCAGTTCTTC	CASSPPGLAGHNEQFF
TRBV2	TRBD2	TRBJ2-2	-	TGTGCCAGCAGGGGCGGGACTAGCGGCATCACCGGGGAGCTGTTTTTT	CASRGGTSGITGELFF
TRBV7-9	TRBD2	TRBJ2-7	few	TGTGCCAGCAGCCGTAGCGGGGGCTCCTACGAGCAGTACTTC	CASSRSGGSYEQYF
TRBV5-1	-	TRBJ2-2	-	TGCGCCAGTAGAGACAGTCCCCCAACCGGGGAGCTGTTTTTT	CASRDSPPTGELFF
TRBV6-4	-	TRBJ2-2	-	TGTGCCAGCAGTAGGGAGACCACGAACACCGGGGAGCTGTTTTTT	CASSRETTNTGELFF
TRBV25-1	-	TRBJ2-3	once	TGTGCCAGCAGTGAATATCGGGGAGTCGGAGATACGCAGTATTTT	CASSEYRGVGDTQYF
TRBV19	TRBD1	TRBJ2-3	-	TGTGCCAGTACCGCACAGGGGCTATACACAGATACGCAGTATTTT	CASTAQGLYTDTQYF
TRBV7-3	-	TRBJ2-1	-	TGTGCCAGCAGCTTAACTCTTATGGCCGGGGGAACCTACAATGAGCAGTTCTTC	CASSLTLMAGGTYNEQFF
TRBV7-7	TRBD2	TRBJ2-5	-	TGTGCCAGCAGCTTAGTAACTAGCGGTCAAGAGACCCAGTACTTC	CASSLVTSGQETQYF
TRBV7-6	TRBD2	TRBJ2-2	-	TGTGCCAGCAGCTTAATTTCTAGCGGGTTGAGCACCGGGGAGCTGTTTTTT	CASSLISSGLSTGELFF
TRBV30	-	TRBJ2-3	-	TGTGCCTGGAGTGTCGGCAGATCCCTAGGAGGAGATACGCAGTATTTT	CAWSVGRSLGGDTQYF
TRBV18	TRBD2	TRBJ2-2	-	TGTGCCAGCTCACCAAGGAGCGGGGGATCGACCGGGGAGCTGTTTTTT	CASSPRSGGSTGELFF
TRBV7-9	TRBD1	TRBJ1-3	once	TGTTCCAGCAGCCTACAGGGGTTCTCTGGAAACACCATATATTTT	CSSSLQGFSGNTIYF
TRBV27	TRBD1	TRBJ1-1	once	TGTGCCAGCAGTTTGACAGGGCTGAACACTGAAGCTTTCTTT	CASSLTGLNTEAFF
TRBV19	-	TRBJ1-1	-	TGTGCCAGTAGGTACCCGCGGGACACTGAAGCTTTCTTT	CASRYPRDTEAFF
TRBV15	TRBD1	TRBJ2-7	few	TGTGCCACCAGCAGAGTAAAACCCGGGACAGGGCCCGAGCAGTACTTC	CATSRVKPGTGPEQYF
TRBV11-3	TRBD1	TRBJ2-7	-	TGTGCCAGCAGCTTTGGTCCGGGGATGGGACAGAGCACCTACGAGCAGTACTTC	CASSFGPGMGQSTYEQYF
TRBV9	TRBD1	TRBJ1-1	-	TGTGCCAGCAGCTTTGGACAGGGGAACACTGAAGCTTTCTTT	CASSFGQGNTEAFF
TRBV7-9	TRBD2	TRBJ2-3	-	TGTGCCAGCAGCTTAGAGCGGGGGGGCCGGCAGAGCACAGATACGCAGTATTTT	CASSLERGGRQSTDTQYF
TRBV7-2	TRBD2	TRBJ2-7	-	TGTGCCAGCAGCCCAACTAGCGGTGGGGTCGGGGAGCAGTACTTC	CASSPTSGGVGEQYF